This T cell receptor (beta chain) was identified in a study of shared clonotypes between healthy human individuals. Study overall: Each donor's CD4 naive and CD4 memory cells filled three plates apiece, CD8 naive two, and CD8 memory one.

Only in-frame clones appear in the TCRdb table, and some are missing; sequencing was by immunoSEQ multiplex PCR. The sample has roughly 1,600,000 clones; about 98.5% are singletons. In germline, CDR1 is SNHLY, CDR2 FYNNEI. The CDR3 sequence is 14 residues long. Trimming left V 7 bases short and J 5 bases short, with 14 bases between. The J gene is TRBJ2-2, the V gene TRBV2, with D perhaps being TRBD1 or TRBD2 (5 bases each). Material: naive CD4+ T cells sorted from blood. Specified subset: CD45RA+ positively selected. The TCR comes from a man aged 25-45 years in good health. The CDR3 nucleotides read TGTGCCAGCATTGGGGGAGTCCCAACCGGGGAGCTGTTTTTT. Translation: CASIGGVPTGELFF.